The 9 T cell receptor beta chains below were found in one sample sequenced in a study of shared clonotypes between healthy human individuals. Assay used: immunoSEQ multiplex PCR; TCRdb lists only in-frame clones, some missing. Of 600,000 to 750,000 clones listed, about two thirds are singletons. Material for sequencing was memory CD4+ T cells sorted from blood. The subset was: CD45RA-negative fraction. These receptors were taken from a woman aged 25 to 39 in good health.

The chain links TRBV10-3 to TRBJ1-5; unclear D gene. This CDR3 is built from 13 residues. Germline V gene lookup returns CDR1 ENHRY and CDR2 SYGVKD. V was cut by 0 bases and J by 9 bases, with 9 bases left in between. Here the CDR3 DNA reads TGTGCCATCAGTGAGTCGAAGGATTTGCCCCAGCATTTT. It yields the protein CAISESKDLPQHF.

V is TRBV5-1 and J is TRBJ2-7; unclear D gene. The CDR3 extends over 13 amino acids. The germline V gene encodes CDR1 SGHRS and CDR2 YFSETQ. Trimming took off 5 bases at V and 2 bases at J, with 11 bases between the two ends. This CDR3 is CASRQTQAYEQYF. In DNA, the CDR3 is TGCGCCAGCAGACAGACCCAGGCCTACGAGCAGTACTTC.

This clone was counted only a few times. This chain uses TRBV10-3 with TRBJ2-5; 10 bases fit TRBD2. Germline V gives CDR1 ENHRY, CDR2 SYGVKD. CDR3 size: 14 residues. Germline trimming cut 6 bases from V and 7 bases from J; bases unmatched to any gene: 8. The CDR3 DNA reads as TGTGCCATCAGCCAGAGCGGGAGGGATGCGACCCAGTACTTC. This sequence encodes CAISQSGRDATQYF.

This clone was found once. This rearrangement joins TRBV4-2 to TRBJ1-5, with D perhaps TRBD1 (5 bases). With 3 bases removed from V and 5 bases from J, the gap between germline ends came to 14 bases. The germline V gene has CDR1 LGHNA and CDR2 YNFKEQ. This CDR3 has 15 residues. CDR3: CASSQGDGTDQPQHF. For the CDR3, the DNA is TGTGCCAGCAGCCAGGGGGACGGAACCGATCAGCCCCAGCATTTT.

In this sample, this clone turned up a few times. This chain joins TRBV25-1 and TRBJ1-5; D is possibly TRBD1 (6 bases). Trimming left V 2 bases short and J 0 bases short, with 17 bases between. The CDR3 is 18 residues long. Germline loops: CDR1 MGHDK, CDR2 SYGVNS. The CDR3 DNA reads TGTGCCAGCAGTGAAGGGTGGGACACCCCTTATAGCAATCAGCCCCAGCATTTT. This codes for CASSEGWDTPYSNQPQHF. Full variable domain (rest looked up from reference TRBV25-1 and TRBJ1-5): EADIYQTPRYLVIGTGKKITLECSQTMGHDKMYWYQQDPGMELHLIHYSYGVNSTEKGDLSSESTVSRIRTEHFPLTLESARPSHTSQYLCASSEGWDTPYSNQPQHFGDGTRLSIL.

The chain is built from TRBV6-5 and TRBJ2-5; 9 bases agree with TRBD1. J was trimmed by 7 bases and V by 4 bases; bases with no gene match: 10. The germline CDR1 and CDR2 sequences are MNHEY and SVGAGI. This CDR3 contains 15 residues. CDR3 residues: CASSSPRQGDRTQYF. CDR3 DNA sequence: TGTGCCAGCAGTTCACCCAGACAGGGGGACCGGACCCAGTACTTC.

This chain connects TRBV10-3 to TRBJ2-1, with 14 bases matching TRBD2. CDR3 length equals 15 residues. V shed 6 bases, J shed 8 bases, and the junction held 6 bases outside the gene matches. In germline, CDR1 is ENHRY, CDR2 SYGVKD. In DNA form, the CDR3 reads TGTGCCATCAGCAGGGGACTAGCGGGAGTTGATGAGCAGTTCTTC. Translation gives CAISRGLAGVDEQFF.

The V gene is TRBV18, the J gene TRBJ1-4; the D is unclear. CDR1 and CDR2 (germline): KGHSH, LQKENI. The CDR3 runs 15 residues. Trimming took 6 bases from V and 8 from J, leaving 19 bases between them. The CDR3 is CASSTIGVTQEKLFF. The CDR3 region has the DNA TGTGCCAGCTCTACCATTGGGGTAACGCAGGAAAAACTGTTTTTT.

V and J are TRBV10-3 and TRBJ2-1; D is uncertain. The CDR3 totals 11 residues. Trimming took 6 bases from V and 4 from J, leaving 4 bases between them. CDR1 ENHRY and CDR2 SYGVKD come from the germline V gene. The CDR3 spells CAISLYNEQFF. DNA of the CDR3: TGTGCCATCAGCCTATACAATGAGCAGTTCTTC.